This TCR beta chain was identified in a study of siplizumab effects on memory and regulatory T cells. Study-wide findings and caveats: Versus roughly 27% in controls, the mappable alloreactive CD4+ clones averaged around 69% Treg-derived with siplizumab. No more than a minor fraction of alloreactive clones could be traced back to unstimulated subsets. Naive T cells, seemingly more diverse than memory cells, seemed major alloresponse contributors.

CDR3 length: 15 amino acids. V was pared by 2 bases and J by 2 bases, with 6 bases of the junction left unmatched. In germline, CDR1 is MNHNS, CDR2 SASEGT. Repertoires were generated with immunoSEQ multiplex PCR, while TCRdb's copy carries only in-frame clones and drops some. Of about 66,000 clones listed, 95% to 98% are singletons. In the case of this clone: Its antigen is not known.

The chain combines TRBV6-1 with TRBJ2-7; 7 positions agree with TRBD2. Material for sequencing was naive CD8+ T cells sorted from blood. This clonotype was obtained from a human donor in good health. The DNA for the CDR3 is TGTGCCAGCAGTGAATGGCTAGCGGAGACCTACGAGCAGTACTTC. Translated, it gives CASSEWLAETYEQYF.